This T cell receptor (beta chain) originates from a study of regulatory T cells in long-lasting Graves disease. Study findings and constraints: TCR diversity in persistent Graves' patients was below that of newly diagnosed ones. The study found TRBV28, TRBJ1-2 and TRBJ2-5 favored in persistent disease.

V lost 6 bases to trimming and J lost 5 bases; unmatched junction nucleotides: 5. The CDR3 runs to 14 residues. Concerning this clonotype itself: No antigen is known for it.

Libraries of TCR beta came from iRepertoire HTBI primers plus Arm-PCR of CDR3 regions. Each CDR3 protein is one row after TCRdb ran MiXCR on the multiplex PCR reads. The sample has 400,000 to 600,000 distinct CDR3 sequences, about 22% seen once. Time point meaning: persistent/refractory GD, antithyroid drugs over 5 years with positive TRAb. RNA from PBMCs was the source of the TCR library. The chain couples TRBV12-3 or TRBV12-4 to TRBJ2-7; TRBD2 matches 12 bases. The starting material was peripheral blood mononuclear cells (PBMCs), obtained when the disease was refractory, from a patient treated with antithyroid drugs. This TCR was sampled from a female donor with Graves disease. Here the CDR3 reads CASSSRLAGDEQYF. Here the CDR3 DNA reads TGTGCCAGCAGCTCCAGACTAGCGGGAGACGAGCAGTACTTC.